The 8 T cell receptor beta chains presented below share a single source sample, sequenced in a study of blood T cell repertoires in COVID-19. Here immunoSEQ multiplex PCR was the method, and the copy in TCRdb shows in-frame clones only, minus some. The sample carries around 360,000 clones, about 89% recorded once. Sequencing input: peripheral blood. These receptors were collected from a woman under 40 with COVID-19, enrolled during active disease.

This clone was seen a single time. This chain links TRBV9 with TRBJ2-2; 7 nucleotides align to TRBD2. CDR1 is SGDLS and CDR2 is YYNGEE in the germline V gene. The V segment lost 7 bases and the J segment 2 bases; nucleotides outside the gene matches: 11. This CDR3 region has 16 residues. CDR3 sequence (DNA): TGTGCCAGCTCCCCTTGGGGGACTACCAACACCGGGGAGCTGTTTTTT. Amino acids: CASSPWGTTNTGELFF. Using reference TRBV9 and TRBJ2-2 for the parts outside the CDR3, the full variable domain is DSGVTQTPKHLITATGQRVTLRCSPRSGDLSVYWYQQSLDQGLQFLIQYYNGEERAKGNILERFSAQQFPDLHSELNLSSLELGDSALYFCASSPWGTTNTGELFFGEGSRLTVL.

This chain uses TRBV28 with TRBJ2-5; D may be TRBD2 (5 bases). The CDR3 is 12 residues long. CDR1 is MDHEN, CDR2 SYDVKM, per germline. The CDR3: CVTGSGVETQYF. The CDR3 nucleotides are TGTGTCACGGGATCAGGTGTTGAGACCCAGTACTTC. Supplemented by reference TRBV28 and TRBJ2-5, the full variable domain reads DVKVTQSSRYLVKRTGEKVFLECVQDMDHENMFWYRQDPGLGLRLIYFSYDVKMKEKGDIPEGYSVSREKKERFSLILESASTNQTSMYLCVTGSGVETQYFGPGTRLLVL.

A few counts support this clone. V usage is TRBV27 and J usage is TRBJ1-2, with D uncertain. CDR3 length: 14 amino acids. Germline assignment: CDR1 MNHEY and CDR2 SMNVEV (reference sequence). The ends were cut back, 6 bases at V and 4 bases at J, with 15 bases in the middle. The CDR3 spells CASRRGFDGYGYTF. The CDR3 DNA follows: TGTGCCAGCAGGCGCGGATTCGACGGCTATGGCTACACCTTC.

The rearrangement joins TRBV2 to TRBJ2-1, with 7 bases fitting TRBD2. CDR3 length equals 16 residues. Germline assignment: CDR1 SNHLY and CDR2 FYNNEI. V lost 5 bases and J lost 2; bases outside the gene matches: 9. The CDR3, as DNA: TGTGCCAGCAGTAGCCCAGCGGGGAGTCCCTACAATGAGCAGTTCTTC. Translation gives CASSSPAGSPYNEQFF.

The chain has TRBV2 and TRBJ1-2, with TRBD1 matching over 8 bases. Germline-derived CDR1 and CDR2 are SNHLY and FYNNEI. The junction had 6 bases not matched to a gene; V was cut back by 2 bases and J by 4 bases. This CDR3 has 15 residues. DNA for the CDR3: TGTGCCAGCAGTGAACAGGGGGCGCGGGGCTATGGCTACACCTTC. It translates to CASSEQGARGYGYTF.

This clone was seen ten or more times. V and J are TRBV7-9 and TRBJ2-7; D perhaps matches TRBD2 (7 bases). Germline V gene sequence: CDR1 SEHNR, CDR2 FQNEAQ (reference sequence). This CDR3 is 13 amino acids long. Trimming stripped 8 bases from V and 5 bases from J, with 16 bases between. The CDR3 reads CASRGAVVHEQYF. For the CDR3, the DNA is TGTGCCAGCCGGGGGGCGGTGGTCCACGAGCAGTACTTC.

The V and J genes are TRBV5-1 and TRBJ2-1; 12 positions match TRBD2. V shed 4 bases, J shed 7 bases, and the junction held 9 bases outside the gene matches. The CDR3 is 16 amino acids. Germline-derived CDR1 and CDR2 are SGHRS and YFSETQ. As DNA, the CDR3 is TGCGCCAGCAGCCCCGGGACTAGCGGGCGGCTGAATGAGCAGTTCTTC. The encoded protein is CASSPGTSGRLNEQFF.

This chain links TRBV28 with TRBJ2-1; 13 bases agree with TRBD2. The CDR3 is made up of 16 amino acids. The germline CDR1 and CDR2 sequences are MDHEN and SYDVKM. J was trimmed by 4 bases and V by 2 bases; bases with no gene match: 2. In DNA, the CDR3 is TGTGCCAGCAGTTTAGAACTAGCGGGAGGGTACAATGAGCAGTTCTTC. Translation: CASSLELAGGYNEQFF.